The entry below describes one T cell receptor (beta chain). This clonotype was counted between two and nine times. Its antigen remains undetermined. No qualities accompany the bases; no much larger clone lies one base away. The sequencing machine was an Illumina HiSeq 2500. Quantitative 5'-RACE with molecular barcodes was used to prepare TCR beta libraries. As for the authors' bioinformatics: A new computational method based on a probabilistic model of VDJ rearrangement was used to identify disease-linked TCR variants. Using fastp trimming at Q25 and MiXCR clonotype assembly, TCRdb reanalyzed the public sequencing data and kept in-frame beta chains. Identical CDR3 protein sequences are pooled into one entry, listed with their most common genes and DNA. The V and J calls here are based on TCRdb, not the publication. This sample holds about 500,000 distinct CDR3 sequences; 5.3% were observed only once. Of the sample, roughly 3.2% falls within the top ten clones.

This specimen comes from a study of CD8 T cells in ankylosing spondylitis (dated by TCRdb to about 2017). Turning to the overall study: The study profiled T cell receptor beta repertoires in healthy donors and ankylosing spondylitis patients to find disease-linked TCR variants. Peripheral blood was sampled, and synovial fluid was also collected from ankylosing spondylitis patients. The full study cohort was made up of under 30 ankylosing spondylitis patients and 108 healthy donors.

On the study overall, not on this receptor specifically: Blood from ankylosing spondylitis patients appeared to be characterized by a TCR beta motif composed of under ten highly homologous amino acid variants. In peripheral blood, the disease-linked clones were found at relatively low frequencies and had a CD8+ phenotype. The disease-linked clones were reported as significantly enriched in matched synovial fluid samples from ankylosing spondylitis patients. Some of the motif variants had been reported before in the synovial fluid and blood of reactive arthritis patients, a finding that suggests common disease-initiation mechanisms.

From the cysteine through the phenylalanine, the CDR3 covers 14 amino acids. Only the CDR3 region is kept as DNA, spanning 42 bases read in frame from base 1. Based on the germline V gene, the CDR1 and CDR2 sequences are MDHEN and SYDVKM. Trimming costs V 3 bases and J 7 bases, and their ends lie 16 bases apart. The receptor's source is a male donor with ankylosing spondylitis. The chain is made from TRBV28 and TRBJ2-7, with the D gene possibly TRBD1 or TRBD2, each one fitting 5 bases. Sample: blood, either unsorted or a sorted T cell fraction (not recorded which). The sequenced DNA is TGTGCCAGCAGTTTGAGAGGGGCCATAGGGGAGCAGTACTTC. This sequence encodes CASSLRGAIGEQYF.